These 27 T cell receptor beta chains were sequenced from one sample in a study of blood T cells in healthy people across ages. For the second PCR, which ran for about 6 to 11 cycles, a sample-barcoded 5' primer and a J-beta primer mix were used. Each CDR3 protein is one row after TCRdb ran MiXCR on the 5' RACE reads. In the table there are some 1.5 million distinct CDR3 sequences, about 28% of which are singletons. Sequencing input: blood. Source of these receptors: a woman aged 30 to 39 in good health.

In this sample, this clonotype turned up a few times. This chain uses TRBV20-1 with TRBJ2-5, with a tentative D call TRBD2 (5 bases). Germline V gene lookup returns CDR1 DFQATT and CDR2 SNEGSKA (reference sequence). Trimming left V 0 bases short and J 4 bases short, with 15 bases between. This CDR3 is 15 amino acids long. CDR3 region: CSARDLVSVAETQYF. CDR3 sequence (DNA): TGCAGTGCTAGAGATTTGGTTAGCGTGGCAGAGACCCAGTACTTC.

The rearrangement uses TRBV6-5 and TRBJ2-7; TRBD2 agrees at 10 bases. This CDR3 has 16 amino acids. Per germline, CDR1 MNHEY and CDR2 SVGAGI. Trimming removed 0 bases from V and 5 bases from J; junction bases left unmatched: 7. The chain's CDR3 is CASSYSWSGTSDEQYF. The CDR3, as DNA: TGTGCCAGCAGTTACTCGTGGTCGGGGACTAGCGACGAGCAGTACTTC.

The DNA of the CDR3 is TGTGCCAGCAGTTACGGCTGGGGCGAGCAGTTCTTC. It yields the protein CASSYGWGEQFF. This chain connects TRBV6-2 or TRBV6-3 to TRBJ2-1, with D possibly matching TRBD1 (5 bases). Germline CDR1 reads MNHEY; CDR2 reads SVGEGT. Trimming shortened V by 2 bases and J by 10 bases, and 9 bases separated the two germline ends. The CDR3 is 12 residues long.

This clonotype came up a few times. The gene calls are TRBV2 and TRBJ2-1; 9 bases fit TRBD2. Trimming removed 8 bases from V and 8 bases from J; junction bases left unmatched: 10. The CDR3 has 14 residues. In germline, CDR1 is SNHLY, CDR2 FYNNEI. The DNA of the CDR3 is TGTGCCAGCTCCTGGACGGCGGGGGGGTATGAGCAGTTCTTC. It translates to CASSWTAGGYEQFF.

With respect to this clonotype: At one end the junction does not follow the germline gene, possibly because of a read error. The rearrangement joins TRBV11-2 to TRBJ1-2; D ambiguous. CDR3 length equals 14 residues. CDR1 and CDR2 (germline): SGHAT, FQNNGV. The CDR3 protein is CASSLRQRNSGYTF. CDR3 coding DNA: TGTGCCAGCAGCTTACGTCAACGTAACTCTGGCTACACCTTC.

This clonotype was recorded at least ten times. The chain couples TRBV11-2 to TRBJ2-1; D unclear. The germline V and J ends were trimmed by 0 bases and 4 bases, with 10 bases remaining between them. The CDR3 has 15 amino acids. Looked up from germline, CDR1 is SGHAT and CDR2 is FQNNGV. The CDR3 here is CASSLDSQRYNEQFF. The CDR3 DNA follows: TGTGCCAGCAGCTTAGACTCCCAGAGATACAATGAGCAGTTCTTC. Using reference TRBV11-2 and TRBJ2-1 for the parts outside the CDR3, the full variable domain is EAGVAQSPRYKIIEKRQSVAFWCNPISGHATLYWYQQILGQGPKLLIQFQNNGVVDDSQLPKDRFSAERLKGVDSTLKIQPAKLEDSAVYLCASSLDSQRYNEQFFGPGTRLTVL.

This clonotype was seen ten or more times. The chain employs TRBV20-1 and TRBJ1-4, with unresolved D. Germline CDR1 reads DFQATT; CDR2 reads SNEGSKA (reference sequence). V was clipped by 6 bases and J by 0 bases, with 14 bases between them. The CDR3 sequence is 15 residues long. For the CDR3, the DNA is TGCAGTGCCCCGGAGCGCCCAGCAACTAATGAAAAACTGTTTTTT. Its translation is CSAPERPATNEKLFF.

This clonotype was counted only a few times. J is TRBJ2-5 and V is TRBV5-1; TRBD1 aligns across 8 bases. This CDR3 spans 15 amino acids. Germline V gene sequence: CDR1 SGHRS, CDR2 YFSETQ. V gave up 0 bases and J gave up 4 bases; unmatched junction bases: 5. The CDR3 region is CASSLGRQGSETQYF. DNA of the CDR3: TGCGCCAGCAGCTTGGGGCGACAGGGGTCAGAGACCCAGTACTTC.

This chain connects TRBV4-1 to TRBJ2-7; tentatively, D is TRBD1 or TRBD2 (5 bases each). Trimming stripped 6 bases from V and 3 bases from J, with 15 bases between. Per the germline V gene, CDR1 is MGHRA and CDR2 is YSYEKL. This CDR3 comprises 14 residues. The CDR3 loop is CASSLAGKDYEQYF. The CDR3 region has the DNA TGCGCCAGCAGTCTAGCAGGGAAAGACTACGAGCAGTACTTC.

V and J are TRBV6-5 and TRBJ1-1; the D gene is possibly TRBD1 (6 bases). V was cut by 6 bases and J by 2 bases, with 16 bases left in between. Per the germline V gene, CDR1 is MNHEY and CDR2 is SVGAGI. This CDR3 contains 15 residues. CDR3 DNA sequence: TGTGCCAGCAGGTTCCCAGGGGCAAGTAACACTGAAGCTTTCTTT. This encodes CASRFPGASNTEAFF.

The gene calls are TRBV5-6 and TRBJ2-1, with 8 positions matching TRBD2. The germline gives CDR1 SGHDT, CDR2 YYEEEE. The CDR3 length is 17 residues. The J segment lost 4 bases and the V segment lost 0 bases, leaving 9 bases of the junction unmatched. The CDR3 bases are TGTGCCAGCAGCTTGGCCTTGGGGACTAGGCGGTACAATGAGCAGTTCTTC. Its protein is CASSLALGTRRYNEQFF.

The chain joins TRBV20-1 to TRBJ2-1, with 7 bases lining up with TRBD1. Germline CDR1 and CDR2: DFQATT and SNEGSKA (reference sequence). V dropped 6 bases and J dropped 9; count of bases not matched to a gene: 20. The CDR3 contains 16 residues. CDR3 amino acids: CSAMTGHRQGDREQFF. The CDR3 DNA reads as TGCAGTGCCATGACAGGGCATCGACAGGGTGATCGTGAGCAGTTCTTC.

The chain joins TRBV5-4 to TRBJ2-4; 9 nucleotides agree with TRBD1. CDR3 length: 15 residues. The germline gives CDR1 SGHNT, CDR2 YYREEE (reference sequence). V shed 0 bases, J shed 8 bases, and the junction held 6 bases outside the gene matches. The CDR3 region is CASSLGMGQGYIQYF. The DNA for the CDR3 is TGTGCCAGCAGCTTGGGTATGGGACAGGGATACATTCAGTACTTC.

The gene calls are TRBV7-2 and TRBJ2-5; D may match TRBD1 or TRBD2 (5 bases each). The DNA end lines up better with TRBJ2-7; the J call may be wrong. This CDR3 spans 17 amino acids. Germline V gene sequence: CDR1 SGHTA, CDR2 FQGNSA. CDR3 protein: CASSPHFHGTPTYEQYF. The CDR3 nucleotides are TGTGCCAGCAGCCCCCACTTCCACGGGACCCCAACTTACGAGCAGTACTTC.

The chain recombines TRBV28 with TRBJ2-1; 12 nucleotides line up with TRBD2. The tail of the sequence fits TRBJ2-7 better, so the J call may be wrong. Germline loops: CDR1 MDHEN, CDR2 SYDVKM. CDR3 length: 17 residues. CDR3 region: CASSLELAGGSYNEQYF. CDR3 coding DNA: TGTGCCAGCAGTTTGGAACTAGCGGGGGGTTCCTACAATGAGCAGTACTTC.

The rearrangement links TRBV29-1 to TRBJ2-7, with D possibly TRBD2 on 5 matching bases. Germline V gives CDR1 SQVTM, CDR2 ANQGSEA. Trimming shortened V by 5 bases and J by 3 bases, and 11 bases separated the two germline ends. The CDR3 extends over 12 amino acids. CDR3 sequence: CSVRRGNYEQYF. The CDR3 bases are TGCAGCGTTAGACGGGGTAACTACGAGCAGTACTTC.

With respect to this clonotype: The junction departs from the called germline gene at one end, perhaps through a read error. As DNA, the CDR3 is TGTGCCAGCAGTGACCCAGCGGGGGGACCAGATACGGAGTATTTT. Amino acid sequence: CASSDPAGGPDTEYF. The chain uses TRBV12-3 or TRBV12-4 and TRBJ2-3; 9 nucleotides align to TRBD2. The CDR3 loop spans 15 amino acids.

This clonotype was observed a handful of times. The chain combines TRBV5-1 with TRBJ2-7; D is possibly TRBD1 or TRBD2 (5 bases each). Deletions cut 0 bases from V and 1 base from J, with 11 bases between. The CDR3 runs 15 residues. The V gene's germline CDR1 is SGHRS and CDR2 YFSETQ. Written as DNA, the CDR3 is TGCGCCAGCAGCTTGGAGGGACGGCTTTCCTACGAGCAGTACTTC. Its translation is CASSLEGRLSYEQYF.

This clonotype was counted at least ten times. The V call is TRBV4-3, the J call TRBJ2-7; perhaps TRBD1 as D (6 bases). Germline CDR1 reads LGHNA; CDR2 reads YSLEER. This CDR3 has 16 amino acids. V lost 0 bases to trimming and J lost 1 base, with 13 bases between them. The CDR3 DNA follows: TGCGCCAGCAGCCAAGAAGAGGGGGTAGCGTCCTACGAGCAGTACTTC. Its translation: CASSQEEGVASYEQYF.

This clonotype was detected only a few times. V is TRBV20-1 and J is TRBJ1-1; D unclear. Germline V gene sequence: CDR1 DFQATT, CDR2 SNEGSKA (reference sequence). V shed 5 bases and J shed 1 base, with 11 bases lying between them. The CDR3 consists of 13 residues. CDR3 nucleotide sequence: TGCAGTGCTTCCCATACAGCGAACACTGAAGCTTTCTTT. Protein sequence: CSASHTANTEAFF.

V and J are TRBV7-2 and TRBJ2-1, with 7 bases matching TRBD2. The length of the CDR3 is 17 residues. CDR1 is SGHTA, CDR2 FQGNSA, per germline. V trimming: 7 bases; J trimming: 3 bases; junction bases outside the gene matches: 15. CDR3 region: CASISKALAEIYNEQFF. In DNA form, the CDR3 reads TGTGCCAGCATCTCCAAAGCCCTAGCGGAGATCTACAATGAGCAGTTCTTC.

The J gene is TRBJ2-1, the V gene TRBV7-9; 7 bases align to TRBD2. The V gene's germline CDR1 is SEHNR and CDR2 FQNEAQ (reference sequence). The V gene end was trimmed by 7 bases and the J gene end by 8 bases; junction bases not matched to a gene: 8. The CDR3 runs to 13 residues. The CDR3 reads CASTDGRKHEQFF. The CDR3 nucleotides read TGTGCCAGCACCGACGGGAGGAAACATGAGCAGTTCTTC. Based on the CDR3 plus reference TRBV7-9 and TRBJ2-1, the full variable domain is DTGVSQNPRHKITKRGQNVTFRCDPISEHNRLYWYRQTLGQGPEFLTYFQNEAQLEKSRLLSDRFSAERPKGSFSTLEIQRTEQGDSAMYLCASTDGRKHEQFFGPGTRLTVL.

This rearrangement joins TRBV3-1 to TRBJ2-1; D unclear. There are 15 residues in the CDR3. Germline V CDR1 and CDR2: LGHDT, YNNKEL (reference sequence). V was pared by 8 bases and J by 0 bases, with 14 bases between. The CDR3 is CASGPITSSYNEQFF. The DNA for the CDR3 is TGTGCCAGCGGCCCTATAACGAGCTCCTACAATGAGCAGTTCTTC.

The sample holds a few counts of this clonotype. The rearrangement uses TRBV20-1 and TRBJ1-2; 7 nucleotides line up with TRBD1. CDR3 size: 15 residues. V gave up 0 bases and J gave up 2 bases; unmatched junction bases: 6. Per germline, CDR1 DFQATT and CDR2 SNEGSKA (reference sequence). CDR3 sequence (DNA): TGCAGTGCTAGAGATCAAGGGGGCGCAAACTATGGCTACACCTTC. Translating it yields CSARDQGGANYGYTF.

This clonotype was seen just once. V usage is TRBV20-1 and J usage is TRBJ2-7; tentative D call: TRBD2 (7 bases). The germline V and J ends were trimmed by 7 bases and 5 bases, with 15 bases remaining between them. The length of the CDR3 is 12 residues. Germline CDR1 DFQATT, CDR2 SNEGSKA (reference sequence). The chain's CDR3 is CSVTRGGNEQYF. CDR3 nucleotides: TGCAGTGTCACAAGGGGGGGGAACGAGCAGTACTTC.

This clonotype has ten or more counts. The chain uses TRBV4-1 and TRBJ1-1; D gene uncertain. Germline lookup yields CDR1 MGHRA and CDR2 YSYEKL. V lost 5 bases and J 4 bases, leaving 14 bases between the germline ends. CDR3 length equals 14 residues. The CDR3 sequence is CASSTRWGVTEAFF. DNA for the CDR3: TGCGCCAGCAGCACCCGATGGGGAGTCACTGAAGCTTTCTTT.

The rearrangement uses TRBV6-1 and TRBJ2-5, with 10 bases that match TRBD1. The CDR3 extends over 15 amino acids. Unmatched junction bases numbered 12, after V lost 3 bases and J lost 11 bases. Germline V CDR1 and CDR2: MNHNS, SASEGT. The CDR3 nucleotides read TGTGCCAGCAGTGACCCGGGACAGGGGCACAATGAGCAGTACTTC. Protein product: CASSDPGQGHNEQYF.